Each of the 18 T cell receptor beta chains below was sequenced from the same sample in a study of T cell responses to AZD1222 COVID-19 vaccine. The protocol was immunoSEQ multiplex PCR, while the TCRdb copy is restricted to in-frame clones and leaves out a portion. The table has just under 35,000 clones, 85% to 90% seen once. The input for sequencing was peripheral blood, taken on day 0 of AZD1222 vaccination. These receptors were collected from an adult in good health.

The chain has TRBV28 and TRBJ2-3; D may match TRBD1 or TRBD2 (8 bases each). CDR3 length: 16 residues. V was shortened by 3 bases and J by 4 bases, with 17 bases between the two germline ends. Germline loops: CDR1 MDHEN, CDR2 SYDVKM. CDR3 nucleotides: TGTGCCAGCAGTTTTAGCGGGACAGGAAACCCAGATACGCAGTATTTT. Protein: CASSFSGTGNPDTQYF.

This clone was seen a few times. The chain uses TRBV10-3 and TRBJ2-1, with D perhaps given as TRBD1 or TRBD2 (5 bases each). The CDR3 consists of 13 residues. The V end lost 4 bases, the J end lost 6 bases, and 10 bases lay between the germline ends. Per germline, CDR1 ENHRY and CDR2 SYGVKD. The CDR3 reads CAISADGGNEQFF. For the CDR3, the DNA is TGTGCCATCAGTGCAGATGGGGGCAATGAGCAGTTCTTC.

The genes are TRBV6-5 and TRBJ1-5, with TRBD1 as a possible D gene (5 bases). Germline-derived CDR1 and CDR2 are MNHEY and SVGAGI. Trimming left V 6 bases short and J 11 bases short, with 14 bases between. The CDR3 totals 12 residues. The CDR3 is CASRGTGASQHF. As DNA, the CDR3 is TGTGCCAGCAGAGGGACGGGCGCGTCCCAGCATTTT.

V is TRBV7-7 and J is TRBJ2-4, with D maybe TRBD2 (5 bases). This CDR3 has 16 residues. Trimming removed 5 bases from V and 0 bases from J, with 14 bases in between. The germline gives CDR1 SSHAT, CDR2 FNYEAQ (reference sequence). This chain's CDR3 is CASSHEDGGAKNIQYF. Written as DNA, the CDR3 is TGTGCCAGCAGCCATGAGGACGGAGGAGCCAAAAACATTCAGTACTTC.

V is TRBV11-2 and J is TRBJ2-2; 8 bases map to TRBD1. With V trimmed by 4 bases and J by 4 bases, 8 bases remained unmatched. The CDR3 spans 16 residues. Germline lookup yields CDR1 SGHAT and CDR2 FQNNGV. The CDR3 spells CASSSPQGASTGELFF. The CDR3 DNA follows: TGTGCCAGCAGCTCACCCCAGGGGGCGAGCACCGGGGAGCTGTTTTTT.

CDR3 DNA sequence: TGTGCCAGCAGTTACTCTCCCGGGACTGAAGCTTTCTTT. Translation gives CASSYSPGTEAFF. The genes are TRBV6-2 or TRBV6-3 and TRBJ1-1; no clear D. CDR3 length: 13 amino acids. CDR1 is MNHEY and CDR2 is SVGEGT in the germline V gene. V was shortened by 0 bases and J by 5 bases, with 7 bases between the two germline ends.

The V and J genes are TRBV10-1 and TRBJ2-3, with D maybe TRBD2 (5 bases). The CDR3 consists of 15 residues. Germline V gives CDR1 WNHNN, CDR2 SYGVQD (reference sequence). V was cut by 3 bases and J by 0 bases, with 10 bases left in between. This CDR3 reads CASSDGRTSTDTQYF. Written as DNA, the CDR3 is TGCGCCAGCAGTGACGGGCGGACTAGCACAGATACGCAGTATTTT.

V usage is TRBV5-6 and J usage is TRBJ1-1; 8 bases are shared with TRBD1. The CDR3 is 13 amino acids. The germline V gene encodes CDR1 SGHDT and CDR2 YYEEEE. Trimming at V came to 3 bases and at J to 5 bases, leaving 3 bases not matched to a gene. The CDR3 region is CASSSQGVTEAFF. CDR3 coding DNA: TGTGCCAGCAGCTCACAGGGGGTAACTGAAGCTTTCTTT.

The chain uses TRBV11-2 and TRBJ2-1; 10 bases agree with TRBD2. Germline CDR1 is SGHAT and CDR2 is FQNNGV. The V segment lost 7 bases and the J segment 4 bases; nucleotides outside the gene matches: 10. The CDR3 is 16 residues long. CDR3 protein: CASKRTGTSAYNEQFF. The CDR3 nucleotides read TGTGCCAGCAAAAGAACCGGGACTAGCGCATACAATGAGCAGTTCTTC. Using reference TRBV11-2 and TRBJ2-1 for the parts outside the CDR3, the full variable domain is EAGVAQSPRYKIIEKRQSVAFWCNPISGHATLYWYQQILGQGPKLLIQFQNNGVVDDSQLPKDRFSAERLKGVDSTLKIQPAKLEDSAVYLCASKRTGTSAYNEQFFGPGTRLTVL.

The chain carries TRBV6-1 and TRBJ2-7, with TRBD1 matching over 8 bases. The CDR3 is 15 amino acids. The junction had 4 bases not matched to a gene; V was cut back by 2 bases and J by 1 base. Germline lookup yields CDR1 MNHNS and CDR2 SASEGT. This chain's CDR3 is CASSEFGQGSYEQYF. Written as DNA, the CDR3 is TGTGCCAGCAGTGAATTTGGACAGGGATCCTACGAGCAGTACTTC.

V gene TRBV19 combines with J gene TRBJ2-3, with D unclear. This CDR3 is 15 amino acids long. The germline V gene encodes CDR1 LNHDA and CDR2 SQIVND (reference sequence). V lost 3 bases and J 1 base, leaving 11 bases between the germline ends. The CDR3 DNA is TGTGCCAGTAGTATGAGTTCATATCGCACAGATACGCAGTATTTT. This translates into CASSMSSYRTDTQYF.

There are a few counts of this clone. This chain links TRBV5-1 with TRBJ2-7; possibly TRBD2 for D (7 bases). The CDR3 contains 16 residues. The germline V gene encodes CDR1 SGHRS and CDR2 YFSETQ. V lost 3 bases to trimming and J lost 0 bases, with 16 bases between them. The CDR3 reads CASSSPGGANSYEQYF. CDR3 DNA sequence: TGCGCCAGCAGCTCCCCGGGGGGCGCTAACTCCTACGAGCAGTACTTC.

This clone has just one count. This chain uses TRBV7-2 with TRBJ2-7; 7 bases line up with TRBD2. Germline assignment: CDR1 SGHTA and CDR2 FQGNSA. CDR3 size: 13 residues. After removal of 7 bases from V and 2 bases from J, the junction contained 5 bases not matched to a gene. The CDR3 loop reads CASTTAGAYEQYF. The CDR3 DNA follows: TGTGCCAGCACGACTGCGGGAGCCTACGAGCAGTACTTC.

The genes are TRBV4-3 and TRBJ1-2; possible D gene TRBD1, 5 bases. V lost 4 bases and J lost 2, with 8 bases in between. CDR1 and CDR2 from the germline V gene are LGHNA and YSLEER. The CDR3 covers 13 residues. The CDR3 DNA follows: TGCGCCAGCAGCCCCCAGGGCAACTATGGCTACACCTTC. Protein: CASSPQGNYGYTF.

The chain combines TRBV12-3 or TRBV12-4 with TRBJ1-6; D gene ambiguous. The CDR3 length is 12 residues. V lost 2 bases to trimming and J lost 10 bases, with 6 bases between them. The CDR3 loop reads CASSLPRSPLHF. CDR3 nucleotides: TGTGCCAGCAGTTTACCGCGGTCACCCCTCCACTTT.

The chain carries TRBV18 and TRBJ1-2, with 10 bases identical to TRBD1. The CDR3 has 16 residues. The junction had 10 bases not matched to a gene; V was cut back by 5 bases and J by 4 bases. Germline-derived CDR1 and CDR2 are KGHSH and LQKENI. This CDR3 is CASSRQGAEGFYGYTF. The CDR3 DNA reads as TGTGCCAGCTCAAGACAGGGGGCTGAAGGGTTCTATGGCTACACCTTC.

The CDR3 DNA reads TGTGCCAGCAGCGGTAGCGGGAGGATTAACTCCTACAATGAGCAGTTCTTC. The encoded protein is CASSGSGRINSYNEQFF. The chain carries TRBV9 and TRBJ2-1; 10 positions agree with TRBD2. Germline assignment: CDR1 SGDLS and CDR2 YYNGEE. CDR3 length: 17 amino acids. The V and J ends lost 3 bases and 0 bases, in that order; junction bases with no gene match: 6.

This chain connects TRBV2 to TRBJ1-1; 7 nucleotides line up with TRBD1. Germline trimming cut 3 bases from V and 11 bases from J; bases unmatched to any gene: 9. From germline, CDR1 is SNHLY and CDR2 FYNNEI. This CDR3 is built from 13 residues. The chain's CDR3 is CASSEETGPGAFF. CDR3 sequence (DNA): TGTGCCAGCAGTGAGGAGACAGGGCCGGGGGCTTTCTTT.